The sequence of this TCR beta chain was determined in a study of blood T cell repertoires in COVID-19. Study summary: The origin of the acute and convalescent COVID-19 samples was the United States, Italy and Spain.

Original processing methods: Estimates of nucleated cell counts were drawn from the amplification of reference gene primers. Using immunoSEQ multiplex PCR, the repertoire was profiled, and TCRdb retains in-frame clones only, with some absent. Clonal size and the V and J genes are those of that table, whereas D and trimming came from the DNA. The table has around 230,000 clones, about four fifths seen once. The CDR3 is 13 amino acids. Trimming pared 5 bases from V and 3 bases from J, leaving 7 bases between. CDR1 and CDR2 from the germline V gene are SGHVS and FQNEAQ. The specimen was peripheral blood. The chain employs TRBV7-8 and TRBJ1-4; no clear D. The clonotype originates from a woman aged 40 to 50 with active or convalescent COVID-19. CDR3 DNA: TGTGCCAGCAGCCTTGCGGCTAATGAAAAACTGTTTTTT. Amino acids: CASSLAANEKLFF.